The 10 T cell receptor beta chains below all came from one sample that was sequenced in a study of blood T cell repertoires in COVID-19. The method was immunoSEQ multiplex PCR; TCRdb's version includes in-frame clones alone and lacks a portion of them. The data show 150,000 or so clones, around four fifths seen once. The source material was PBMCs or T cells enriched from blood (not recorded which). The receptors originated from a woman in her forties or fifties who had recovered from COVID-19.

The gene calls are TRBV5-4 and TRBJ2-6; D perhaps matches TRBD1 (6 bases). V was pared by 2 bases and J by 4 bases, with 10 bases between. Per germline, CDR1 SGHNT and CDR2 YYREEE (reference sequence). There are 15 residues in the CDR3. CDR3 nucleotide sequence: TGTGCCAGCAGCTTAGCAGGGGCAGGGGCCAACGTCCTGACTTTC. This gives the protein CASSLAGAGANVLTF.

This clone was seen a single time. This chain links TRBV7-9 with TRBJ1-1, with 8 bases identical to TRBD1. From germline, CDR1 is SEHNR and CDR2 FQNEAQ (reference sequence). Unmatched junction bases numbered 4, after V lost 1 base and J lost 6 bases. The CDR3 covers 14 residues. The chain's CDR3 is CASSLGDRWAEAFF. The CDR3 DNA reads TGTGCCAGCAGCTTAGGGGACAGGTGGGCTGAAGCTTTCTTT.

This chain links TRBV29-1 with TRBJ1-2; 9 bases map to TRBD1. The CDR3 has 13 residues. V trimming: 7 bases; J trimming: 4 bases; junction bases outside the gene matches: 7. CDR1 is SQVTM and CDR2 is ANQGSEA in the germline V gene. CDR3 residues: CSAGGDRAYGYTF. The CDR3 coding sequence is TGCAGCGCTGGGGGGGACAGGGCCTATGGCTACACCTTC.

The chain's CDR3 is CASSLAGQANTEAFF. The CDR3 nucleotides are TGTGCCAGCAGCTTAGCGGGACAGGCGAACACTGAAGCTTTCTTT. The chain has TRBV7-9 and TRBJ1-1; 8 bases match TRBD1. This CDR3 has 15 residues. In germline, CDR1 is SEHNR, CDR2 FQNEAQ (reference sequence). With 0 bases clipped from V and 1 base from J, the junction kept 1 base outside the gene matches. Complete variable domain (other parts from reference TRBV7-9 and TRBJ1-1): DTGVSQNPRHKITKRGQNVTFRCDPISEHNRLYWYRQTLGQGPEFLTYFQNEAQLEKSRLLSDRFSAERPKGSFSTLEIQRTEQGDSAMYLCASSLAGQANTEAFFGQGTRLTVV.

The CDR3 nucleotides are TGTGCCAGCAGTTTCGGGAGGGGTCCGATCACTGAAGCTTTCTTT. Its protein is CASSFGRGPITEAFF. V gene TRBV27 combines with J gene TRBJ1-1, with D possibly TRBD1 on 5 matching bases. Trimming pared 3 bases from V and 4 bases from J, leaving 15 bases between. The CDR3 contains 15 residues. From germline, CDR1 is MNHEY and CDR2 SMNVEV (reference sequence).

The chain employs TRBV12-5 and TRBJ1-2; 7 bases fit TRBD1. The trim removed 6 bases at V and 8 bases at J, leaving 6 bases unmatched. This CDR3 is 12 amino acids long. Looked up from germline, CDR1 is LGHNT and CDR2 is FRNRAP. The CDR3 here is CASGPGQVGYTF. CDR3 bases: TGTGCTAGTGGACCCGGACAGGTGGGCTACACCTTC.

The V and J genes are TRBV5-6 and TRBJ1-3, with 9 positions matching TRBD1. The CDR3 has 14 amino acids. The junction had 3 bases not matched to a gene; V was cut back by 4 bases and J by 4 bases. CDR1 and CDR2 (germline): SGHDT, YYEEEE. The CDR3 sequence is CASSRGQGGNTIYF. Written as DNA, the CDR3 is TGTGCCAGCAGCAGGGGACAGGGAGGAAACACCATATATTTT.

The chain has TRBV11-2 and TRBJ1-2, with TRBD1 as a possible D gene (6 bases). The CDR3 has 13 amino acids. V was pared by 5 bases and J by 8 bases, with 15 bases between. Germline-derived CDR1 and CDR2 are SGHAT and FQNNGV. CDR3 nucleotide sequence: TGTGCCAGCAGCCCTTCTGAGGGACAAGGCTACACCTTC. Its protein product is CASSPSEGQGYTF.

This rearrangement joins TRBV6-5 to TRBJ2-4; D remains ambiguous. The CDR3 is made up of 16 amino acids. V was pared by 0 bases and J by 0 bases, with 9 bases between. Germline CDR1 MNHEY, CDR2 SVGAGI. The CDR3, as DNA: TGTGCCAGCAGTTACTCGAAAGCTAGAGCCAAAAACATTCAGTACTTC. Translation: CASSYSKARAKNIQYF.

This clone showed up just once. CDR3: CASSPQGHSITDTQYF. Written as DNA, the CDR3 is TGTGCCAGCTCACCCCAGGGCCACTCCATCACAGATACGCAGTATTTT. The J gene is TRBJ2-3, the V gene TRBV18; D possibly corresponds to TRBD1 (5 bases). Germline assignment: CDR1 KGHSH and CDR2 LQKENI. This CDR3 is 16 amino acids long. Trimming shortened V by 3 bases and J by 2 bases, and 15 bases separated the two germline ends. Filled out from reference TRBV18 and TRBJ2-3, the complete variable domain reads NAGVMQNPRHLVRRRGQEARLRCSPMKGHSHVYWYRQLPEEGLKFMVYLQKENIIDESGMPKERFSAEFPKEGPSILRIQQVVRGDSAAYFCASSPQGHSITDTQYFGPGTRLTVL.